Shown below are 20 T cell receptor beta chains from a single sample sequenced in a study of cytomegalovirus exposure and HLA in healthy donors. The primer mix had 60 Vbeta and 13 Jbeta primers. Profiling relied on immunoSEQ multiplex PCR, and the TCRdb table lists in-frame clones only, not all of them. Its listing shows approximately 120,000 clones. Material: PBMCs. The source of these receptors is a young man in good health and CMV-seronegative.

CDR3 in DNA: TGCGCCAGCAGCTCGGGACAGGGGAGTGCGTTGGCTGGCTACACCTTC. As protein: CASSSGQGSALAGYTF. The chain links TRBV5-1 to TRBJ1-2; TRBD1 matches 10 bases. This CDR3 is 16 amino acids long. Germline V gene data show CDR1 as SGHRS and CDR2 as YFSETQ. V trimming: 3 bases; J trimming: 7 bases; junction bases outside the gene matches: 12.

As to this clone: Within the sample, other DNA sequences also encode this same CDR3. The chain joins TRBV9 to TRBJ1-2; D is uncertain. This CDR3 contains 13 residues. Per the germline V gene, CDR1 is SGDLS and CDR2 is YYNGEE. The V and J ends lost 0 bases and 4 bases respectively, with 7 bases between them. In DNA, the CDR3 is TGTGCCAGCAGCGTAGGGGGAGGCTATGGCTACACCTTC. Protein product: CASSVGGGYGYTF.

This chain joins TRBV19 and TRBJ1-5; TRBD1 is a possible D gene (5 bases). The V gene lost 6 bases and the J gene lost 2 bases, with 14 bases spanning the gap. Germline loops: CDR1 LNHDA, CDR2 SQIVND (reference sequence). The CDR3 runs 15 residues. DNA of the CDR3: TGTGCCAGTAGGTTGGGGCAGGCGGGCAATCAGCCCCAGCATTTT. It translates to CASRLGQAGNQPQHF.

The gene calls are TRBV30 and TRBJ2-7, with 7 bases aligning to TRBD2. V was clipped by 3 bases and J by 7 bases; unmatched bases: 3. This CDR3 is 11 amino acids long. Germline CDR1 GTSNPN, CDR2 SVGIG (reference sequence). The CDR3 loop is CAWSPGREQYF. The CDR3 nucleotides are TGTGCCTGGAGCCCCGGGAGGGAGCAGTACTTC.

V gene TRBV30 combines with J gene TRBJ2-1; 8 bases match TRBD2. This CDR3 spans 14 amino acids. Germline CDR1 reads GTSNPN; CDR2 reads SVGIG (reference sequence). V lost 2 bases and J lost 0; bases outside the gene matches: 0. The CDR3 region is CAWSSGSSYNEQFF. The CDR3 nucleotides read TGTGCCTGGAGTAGCGGGAGCTCCTACAATGAGCAGTTCTTC.

The rearrangement links TRBV28 to TRBJ2-3; weak D call: TRBD1 (8 bases). This CDR3 region has 17 residues. V gave up 4 bases and J gave up 2 bases, with 19 bases separating them. CDR1 and CDR2 (germline): MDHEN, SYDVKM. The CDR3 loop is CASSSRTGRGHTDTQYF. The CDR3 coding sequence is TGTGCCAGCAGTTCCAGGACAGGGAGGGGCCACACAGATACGCAGTATTTT.

The chain uses TRBV5-1 and TRBJ2-5; 12 nucleotides agree with TRBD2. The J segment lost 1 base and the V segment lost 0 bases, leaving 7 bases of the junction unmatched. CDR3 length equals 18 residues. The germline V gene encodes CDR1 SGHRS and CDR2 YFSETQ. This CDR3 is CASSLVTSGSGFQETQYF. CDR3 DNA sequence: TGCGCCAGCAGCTTGGTGACTAGCGGGAGTGGGTTCCAAGAGACCCAGTACTTC. Drawing the rest from reference TRBV5-1 and TRBJ2-5, the complete variable domain is KAGVTQTPRYLIKTRGQQVTLSCSPISGHRSVSWYQQTPGQGLQFLFEYFSETQRNKGNFPGRFSGRQFSNSRSEMNVSTLELGDSALYLCASSLVTSGSGFQETQYFGPGTRLLVL.

For the CDR3, the DNA is TGTGCCAGCAGCCGAGGTGAGGGCTGGGCTTTCTTT. Amino acids: CASSRGEGWAFF. V and J are TRBV28 and TRBJ1-1, with D unresolved. The V end was cut by 6 bases, the J end by 11 bases, with 16 bases between. Germline V gene sequence: CDR1 MDHEN, CDR2 SYDVKM. The CDR3 contains 12 residues.

The chain links TRBV10-1 to TRBJ2-3; TRBD2 aligns across 9 bases. The CDR3 totals 15 residues. Germline CDR1 reads WNHNN; CDR2 reads SYGVQD (reference sequence). V gave up 5 bases and J gave up 5 bases; unmatched junction bases: 8. Here the CDR3 reads CASSSQRGAGDTQYF. The CDR3 DNA follows: TGCGCCAGCAGTTCCCAGCGGGGGGCAGGAGATACGCAGTATTTT.

The V and J genes are TRBV29-1 and TRBJ2-7, with a weak D call TRBD2 (6 bases). Germline lookup yields CDR1 SQVTM and CDR2 ANQGSEA. This CDR3 contains 14 residues. The ends were cut back, 2 bases at V and 0 bases at J, with 11 bases in the middle. The CDR3 sequence: CSVESGTRSYEQYF. The DNA for the CDR3 is TGCAGCGTTGAATCAGGGACTCGCTCCTACGAGCAGTACTTC.

This chain connects TRBV7-6 to TRBJ2-2; D uncertain. V lost 5 bases and J lost 1, with 11 bases in between. Germline V CDR1 and CDR2: SGHVS, FNYEAQ. CDR3 length: 15 amino acids. CDR3 protein: CASSPVVMNTGELFF. The CDR3 region has the DNA TGTGCCAGCAGCCCGGTGGTGATGAACACCGGGGAGCTGTTTTTT.

V gene TRBV20-1 combines with J gene TRBJ2-7, with D perhaps TRBD2 (7 bases). This CDR3 spans 11 amino acids. Trimming stripped 3 bases from V and 9 bases from J, with 12 bases between. The germline V gene encodes CDR1 DFQATT and CDR2 SNEGSKA (reference sequence). The CDR3 region is CSARGGQLQYF. The CDR3 DNA follows: TGCAGTGCTAGGGGGGGGCAGTTGCAGTACTTC.

The V and J genes are TRBV19 and TRBJ2-2; tentatively, D is TRBD1 (6 bases). Trimming removed 8 bases from V and 0 bases from J, with 16 bases in between. The CDR3 is made up of 16 amino acids. Germline CDR1 LNHDA, CDR2 SQIVND (reference sequence). The CDR3 DNA reads as TGTGCCAGTGGATCAGGGGAACCATCGAACACCGGGGAGCTGTTTTTT. Protein: CASGSGEPSNTGELFF. Supplemented by reference TRBV19 and TRBJ2-2, the full variable domain reads DGGITQSPKYLFRKEGQNVTLSCEQNLNHDAMYWYRQDPGQGLRLIYYSQIVNDFQKGDIAEGYSVSREKKESFPLTVTSAQKNPTAFYLCASGSGEPSNTGELFFGEGSRLTVL.

This chain connects TRBV29-1 to TRBJ1-1, with D uncertain. The CDR3 loop spans 11 amino acids. Germline V lookup: CDR1 SQVTM, CDR2 ANQGSEA. The germline V and J ends were trimmed by 6 bases and 0 bases, with 5 bases remaining between them. DNA of the CDR3: TGCAGCGTCACAGTGAACACTGAAGCTTTCTTT. It is translated as CSVTVNTEAFF.

The rearrangement uses TRBV10-1 and TRBJ2-1; 10 bases are shared with TRBD1. Per the germline V gene, CDR1 is WNHNN and CDR2 is SYGVQD (reference sequence). The V and J ends lost 6 bases and 6 bases, in that order; junction bases with no gene match: 14. The length of the CDR3 is 17 residues. The DNA for the CDR3 is TGCGCCAGCAGCATCTTACCGGGGACAGGGGATCTCAATGAGCAGTTCTTC. It encodes CASSILPGTGDLNEQFF.

This chain connects TRBV2 to TRBJ2-1; D remains unclear. The length of the CDR3 is 10 residues. Germline V CDR1 and CDR2: SNHLY, FYNNEI. V lost 6 bases, J lost 8 bases, and 5 bases lay in between. CDR3 sequence: CASSVDEQFF. In DNA, the CDR3 is TGTGCCAGCAGCGTAGATGAGCAGTTCTTC. Supplemented by reference TRBV2 and TRBJ2-1, the full variable domain reads EPEVTQTPSHQVTQMGQEVILRCVPISNHLYFYWYRQILGQKVEFLVSFYNNEISEKSEIFDDQFSVERPDGSNFTLKIRSTKLEDSAMYFCASSVDEQFFGPGTRLTVL.

The genes are TRBV6-5 and TRBJ2-7; D call uncertain. The CDR3 has 14 amino acids. Germline V gene sequence: CDR1 MNHEY, CDR2 SVGAGI. V dropped 4 bases and J dropped 2 bases, with 12 bases sitting between them. The CDR3 region has the DNA TGTGCCAGCAGTTCCGCCGACATCCCCTACGAGCAGTACTTC. Translation: CASSSADIPYEQYF.

The J gene is TRBJ2-1, the V gene TRBV7-9; tentatively, D is TRBD1 (5 bases). The CDR3 consists of 14 residues. Germline CDR1 is SEHNR and CDR2 is FQNEAQ (reference sequence). V was trimmed by 0 bases and J by 8 bases, leaving 11 bases between them. CDR3 nucleotide sequence: TGTGCCAGCAGCTTAGCCGGTGGGGCGGATGAGCAGTTCTTC. This codes for CASSLAGGADEQFF. Based on the CDR3 plus reference TRBV7-9 and TRBJ2-1, the full variable domain is DTGVSQNPRHKITKRGQNVTFRCDPISEHNRLYWYRQTLGQGPEFLTYFQNEAQLEKSRLLSDRFSAERPKGSFSTLEIQRTEQGDSAMYLCASSLAGGADEQFFGPGTRLTVL.

The chain is built from TRBV6-6 and TRBJ2-1; 8 nucleotides match TRBD1. CDR1 MNHNY and CDR2 SVGAGI come from the germline V gene (reference sequence). V was pared by 7 bases and J by 10 bases, with 9 bases of the junction left unmatched. The CDR3 runs to 13 residues. The CDR3 nucleotides read TGTGCCAGCACTCAGGGGGCTGCGAAGGAGCAGTTCTTC. Translation gives CASTQGAAKEQFF.

The rearrangement links TRBV27 to TRBJ2-7; 11 bases fit TRBD1. Germline loops: CDR1 MNHEY, CDR2 SMNVEV (reference sequence). The CDR3 loop spans 15 amino acids. J lost 6 bases, V lost 5 bases, and 9 bases had no gene match. The CDR3 sequence: CASSQQPGTGGEQYF. CDR3 bases: TGTGCCAGCAGTCAACAACCAGGGACAGGGGGCGAGCAGTACTTC.